These 5 T cell receptor beta chains share one sample of origin, sequenced in a study of T cell clones after liver transplantation. The repertoire was sequenced with immunoSEQ multiplex PCR; TCRdb's copy has only in-frame clones and lacks some. The sample records about 5,000 clones, approximately 39% being singletons. TCRbeta sequences of proliferating CFSE-low MLR cells were labeled alloreactive. The antigens of these receptors remain unknown. What was sequenced was CD4+ T cells from cultured PBMCs. These receptors originate from a human patient who received a liver transplant. Among the T cells, some may be from the graft donor.

This clone is medium-sized (0.01 to 0.1%) in the sample. The chain employs TRBV18 and TRBJ2-6; possibly TRBD2 for D (6 bases). This CDR3 has 15 residues. Trimming took 1 base from V and 4 from J, leaving 8 bases between them. Germline V gene data show CDR1 as KGHSH and CDR2 as LQKENI. The DNA for the CDR3 is TGTGCCAGCTCACCACGGGAGGCCGGGGCCAACGTCCTGACTTTC. It translates to CASSPREAGANVLTF.

The rearrangement links TRBV6-6 to TRBJ1-2, with 7 bases identical to TRBD1. The J segment lost 8 bases and the V segment lost 2 bases, leaving 8 bases of the junction unmatched. Germline lookup yields CDR1 MNHNY and CDR2 SVGAGI (reference sequence). This CDR3 comprises 14 residues. CDR3 region: CASSYRGGVGGYTF. In nucleotides, the CDR3 is TGTGCCAGCAGTTACCGAGGGGGCGTGGGAGGCTACACCTTC.

This chain connects TRBV18 to TRBJ2-1, with 7 bases that match TRBD2. Germline V CDR1 and CDR2: KGHSH, LQKENI. V dropped 0 bases and J dropped 5; count of bases not matched to a gene: 1. The CDR3 has 14 residues. The CDR3 here is CASSPPAGDNEQFF. The DNA of the CDR3 is TGTGCCAGCTCACCACCGGCGGGGGACAATGAGCAGTTCTTC.

V is TRBV19 and J is TRBJ2-2; TRBD1 agrees at 8 bases. V trimming: 7 bases; J trimming: 3 bases; junction bases outside the gene matches: 1. The germline CDR1 and CDR2 sequences are LNHDA and SQIVND (reference sequence). This CDR3 contains 13 residues. The CDR3 sequence: CASTGGYTGELFF. In nucleotides, the CDR3 is TGTGCCAGTACAGGGGGCTACACCGGGGAGCTGTTTTTT.

This clone rates as medium-sized. The genes are TRBV18 and TRBJ2-1; D unresolved. CDR3 size: 13 residues. Looked up from germline, CDR1 is KGHSH and CDR2 is LQKENI. Between the trimmed V and J ends, which lost 5 bases and 5 bases, there was a span of 10 bases. The CDR3 sequence is CASSSTSNNEQFF. DNA for the CDR3: TGTGCCAGCTCATCGACTTCCAACAATGAGCAGTTCTTC.